This TCR beta chain was obtained from a study of cytomegalovirus exposure and HLA in healthy donors. Study as a whole: Of all 400 or so donors who were genotyped, roughly 81% belonged to the Caucasian-associated ancestry cluster.

General observations from the study: TCR beta V- and J-gene trimming was later associated with a missense DCLRE1C variant.

Concerning this clone: Its target is unknown.

The length of the CDR3 is 15 residues. Looked up from germline, CDR1 is MNHEY and CDR2 is SMNVEV (reference sequence). The trim removed 4 bases at V and 8 bases at J, leaving 11 bases unmatched. PCR involved 60 Vbeta and 13 Jbeta primers. Measured with immunoSEQ multiplex PCR; TCRdb has only the in-frame clones, and not every one. This sample has about 190,000 clones, with around 75% found just once. The V call is TRBV27, the J call TRBJ1-1; 9 positions match TRBD1. The sample was PBMCs. The source is a woman in her 30s in good health and CMV-seropositive. The CDR3 is CASSSPGQGDAEAFF. The CDR3 DNA follows: TGTGCCAGCAGTTCCCCGGGACAGGGCGACGCGGAAGCTTTCTTT.